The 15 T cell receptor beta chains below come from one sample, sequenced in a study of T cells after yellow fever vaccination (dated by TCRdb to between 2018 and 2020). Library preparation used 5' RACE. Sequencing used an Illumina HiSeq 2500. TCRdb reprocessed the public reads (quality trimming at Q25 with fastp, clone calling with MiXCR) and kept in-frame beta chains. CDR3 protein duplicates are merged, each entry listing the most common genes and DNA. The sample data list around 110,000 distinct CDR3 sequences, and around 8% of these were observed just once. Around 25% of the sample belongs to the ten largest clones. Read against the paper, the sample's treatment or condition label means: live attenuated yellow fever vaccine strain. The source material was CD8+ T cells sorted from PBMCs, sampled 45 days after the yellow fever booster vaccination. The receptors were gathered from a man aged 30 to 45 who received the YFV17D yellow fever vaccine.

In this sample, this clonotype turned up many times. The CDR3 region has the DNA TGTGCCAGCACTTTAGGCAATGAGCAGTTCTTC. Its protein product is CASTLGNEQFF. The chain links TRBV2 to TRBJ2-1; D gene unclear. V was clipped by 7 bases and J by 6 bases, with 7 bases between them. The CDR3 sequence is 11 residues long. The germline V gene encodes CDR1 SNHLY and CDR2 FYNNEI.

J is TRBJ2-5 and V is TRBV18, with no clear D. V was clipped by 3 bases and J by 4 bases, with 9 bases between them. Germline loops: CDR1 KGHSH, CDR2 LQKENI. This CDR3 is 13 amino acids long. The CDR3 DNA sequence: TGTGCCAGCTCACCTCCTGCGAGAGAGACCCAGTACTTC. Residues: CASSPPARETQYF. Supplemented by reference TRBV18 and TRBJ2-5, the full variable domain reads NAGVMQNPRHLVRRRGQEARLRCSPMKGHSHVYWYRQLPEEGLKFMVYLQKENIIDESGMPKERFSAEFPKEGPSILRIQQVVRGDSAAYFCASSPPARETQYFGPGTRLLVL.

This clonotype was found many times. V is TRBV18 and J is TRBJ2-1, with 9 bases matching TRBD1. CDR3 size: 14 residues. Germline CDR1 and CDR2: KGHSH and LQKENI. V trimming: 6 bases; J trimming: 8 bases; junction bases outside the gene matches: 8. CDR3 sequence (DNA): TGTGCCAGCTCGCCCGGGACAGGGTTTGATGAGCAGTTCTTC. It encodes CASSPGTGFDEQFF.

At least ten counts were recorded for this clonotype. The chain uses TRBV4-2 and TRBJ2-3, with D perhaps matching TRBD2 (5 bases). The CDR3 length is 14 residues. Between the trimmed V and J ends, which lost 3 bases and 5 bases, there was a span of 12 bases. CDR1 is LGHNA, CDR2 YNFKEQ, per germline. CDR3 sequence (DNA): TGTGCCAGCAGCCAGGAGGACGCTGGAGATACGCAGTATTTT. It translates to CASSQEDAGDTQYF.

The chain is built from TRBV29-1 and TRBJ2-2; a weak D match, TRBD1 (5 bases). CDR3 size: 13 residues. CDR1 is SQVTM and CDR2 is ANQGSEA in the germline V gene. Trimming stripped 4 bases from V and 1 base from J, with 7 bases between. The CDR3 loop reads CSVVGENTGELFF. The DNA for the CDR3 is TGCAGCGTTGTAGGGGAGAACACCGGGGAGCTGTTTTTT.

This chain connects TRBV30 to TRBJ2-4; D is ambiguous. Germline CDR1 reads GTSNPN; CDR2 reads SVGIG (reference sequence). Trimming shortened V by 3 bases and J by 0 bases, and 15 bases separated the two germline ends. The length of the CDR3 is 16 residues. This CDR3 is CAWSPDLSLAKNIQYF. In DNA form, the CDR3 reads TGTGCCTGGAGCCCCGATCTGAGTCTAGCCAAAAACATTCAGTACTTC.

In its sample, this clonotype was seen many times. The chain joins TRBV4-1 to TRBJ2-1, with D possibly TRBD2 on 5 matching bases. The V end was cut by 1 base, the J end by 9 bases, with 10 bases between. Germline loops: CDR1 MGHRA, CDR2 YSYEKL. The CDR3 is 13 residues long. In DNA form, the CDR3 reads TGCGCCAGCAGCCAAGTTGGCCGGGGTGAGCAGTTCTTC. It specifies CASSQVGRGEQFF.

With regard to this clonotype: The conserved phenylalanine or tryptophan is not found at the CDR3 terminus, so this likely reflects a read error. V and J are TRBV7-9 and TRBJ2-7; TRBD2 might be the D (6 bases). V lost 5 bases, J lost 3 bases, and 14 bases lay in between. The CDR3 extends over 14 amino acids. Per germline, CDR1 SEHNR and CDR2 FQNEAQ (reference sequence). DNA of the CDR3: TGTGCCAGCAGCCAACCAGGACTACGCTACGAGCAGTACCTC. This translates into CASSQPGLRYEQYL.

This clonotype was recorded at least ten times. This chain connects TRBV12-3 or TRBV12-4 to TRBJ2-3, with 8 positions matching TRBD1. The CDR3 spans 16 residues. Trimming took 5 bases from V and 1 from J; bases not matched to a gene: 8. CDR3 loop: CASSLWTGTGTDTQYF. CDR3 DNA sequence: TGTGCCAGCAGTCTCTGGACAGGGACCGGCACAGATACGCAGTATTTT.

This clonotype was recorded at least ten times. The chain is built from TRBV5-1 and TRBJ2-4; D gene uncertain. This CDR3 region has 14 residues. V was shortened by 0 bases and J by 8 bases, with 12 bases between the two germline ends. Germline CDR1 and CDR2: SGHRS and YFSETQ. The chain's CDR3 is CASSLDWLRDIQYF. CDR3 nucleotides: TGCGCCAGCAGCTTGGACTGGCTTAGGGACATTCAGTACTTC.

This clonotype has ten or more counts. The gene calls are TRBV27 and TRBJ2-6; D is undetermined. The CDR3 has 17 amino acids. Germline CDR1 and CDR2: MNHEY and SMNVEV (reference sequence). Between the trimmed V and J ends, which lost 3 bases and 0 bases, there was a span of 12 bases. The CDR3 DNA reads TGTGCCAGCAGTTTTACGGTAGCTCCCTCTGGGGCCAACGTCCTGACTTTC. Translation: CASSFTVAPSGANVLTF.

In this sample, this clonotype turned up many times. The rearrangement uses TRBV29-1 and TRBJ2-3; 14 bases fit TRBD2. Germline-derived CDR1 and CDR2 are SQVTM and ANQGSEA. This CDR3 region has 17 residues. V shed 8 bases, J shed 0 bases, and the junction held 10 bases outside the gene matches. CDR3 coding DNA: TGCAGCCCTAGACTAGCGGGAGGGCCGGATAGCACAGATACGCAGTATTTT. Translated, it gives CSPRLAGGPDSTDTQYF.

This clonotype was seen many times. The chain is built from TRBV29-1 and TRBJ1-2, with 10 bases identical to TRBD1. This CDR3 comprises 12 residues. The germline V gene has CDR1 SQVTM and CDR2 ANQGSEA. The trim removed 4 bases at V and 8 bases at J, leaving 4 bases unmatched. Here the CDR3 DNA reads TGCAGCGTTGCTGGACAGGGGGAGGGCTACACCTTC. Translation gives CSVAGQGEGYTF.

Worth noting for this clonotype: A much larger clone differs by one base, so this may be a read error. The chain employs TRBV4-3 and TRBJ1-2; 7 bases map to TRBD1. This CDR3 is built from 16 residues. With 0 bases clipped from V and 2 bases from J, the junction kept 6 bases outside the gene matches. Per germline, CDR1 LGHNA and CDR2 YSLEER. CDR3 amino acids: CASSQDRDSRNYGYTF. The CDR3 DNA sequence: TGCGCCAGCAGCCAAGATCGGGACAGCCGGAACTATGGCTACACCTTC.

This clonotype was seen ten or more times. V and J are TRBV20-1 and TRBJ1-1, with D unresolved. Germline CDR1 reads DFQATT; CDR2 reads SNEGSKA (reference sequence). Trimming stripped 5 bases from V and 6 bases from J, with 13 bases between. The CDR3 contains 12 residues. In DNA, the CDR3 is TGCAGTGCTGAACGGCGGTTTGCTGAAGCTTTCTTT. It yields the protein CSAERRFAEAFF.